This TCR beta chain comes out of a study of cytomegalovirus exposure and HLA in healthy donors. To note about this clone: Its antigen is as yet unknown.

General observations from the study: Roughly uniform depth of sequencing across donors was assumed in presence/absence analyses. Sequencing artifact likely explains a cluster of highly shared sequence variants. Links to common viral pathogens appeared, in a later analysis, for several of the most significant clusters. Prediction of most subjects' HLA-A and HLA-B alleles by TCR beta sequences was reportedly accurate.

PCR involved 60 Vbeta and 13 Jbeta primers. The method was immunoSEQ multiplex PCR; TCRdb's version includes in-frame clones alone and lacks a portion of them. The data contain under 150,000 clones, around 70% of them seen just once; the ten biggest clones take up 1.5% to 2%. V lost 6 bases to trimming and J lost 5 bases, with 9 bases between them. This CDR3 spans 12 amino acids. Germline V CDR1 and CDR2: SGHRS, YFSETQ. V usage is TRBV5-1 and J usage is TRBJ1-5, with D perhaps matching TRBD1 (5 bases). The TCR originated in a woman younger than 30 in good health and CMV-seronegative. Sequencing was done on a sample of PBMCs. The CDR3 loop reads CASTSGHQPQHF. DNA of the CDR3: TGCGCCAGCACGTCAGGGCATCAGCCCCAGCATTTT.